This TCR beta chain is drawn from a study of PD-1 blockade in classical Hodgkin lymphoma. Comment on this clone: Its specificity is unknown.

Produced via immunoSEQ multiplex PCR; TCRdb's table is partial and in-frame only. The table has tens of thousands of clones, approximately 89% seen once. Relapse after autologous stem cell transplantation occurred in every patient, and brentuximab vedotin exposure varied. Complete response, partial response or progressive disease was each patient's best response. Study outcomes and limitations: Nivolumab initiated under 1 year post-ASCT led to patient exclusion. Those achieving complete response showed baseline diversity like newly diagnosed patients. The CD4+ diversity rise by C4D1 was clearest in complete responders.

The V gene's germline CDR1 is SGHVS and CDR2 FNYEAQ. V was cut by 4 bases and J by 1 base, with 10 bases left in between. The CDR3 is 14 residues long. This clonotype originated in a human donor with classical Hodgkin lymphoma. The sequencing here drew on peripheral blood mononuclear cells (PBMCs), taken before the second cycle of nivolumab. The chain employs TRBV7-6 and TRBJ1-1; no clear D gene. In DNA form, the CDR3 reads TGTGCCAGCAGCTCGACCGACGGGAACACTGAAGCTTTCTTT. Encoded protein: CASSSTDGNTEAFF. The variable domain in full, completed from reference TRBV7-6 and TRBJ1-1, reads GAGVSQSPRYKVTKRGQDVALRCDPISGHVSLYWYRQALGQGPEFLTYFNYEAQQDKSGLPNDRFSAERPEGSISTLTIQRTEQRDSAMYRCASSSTDGNTEAFFGQGTRLTVV.